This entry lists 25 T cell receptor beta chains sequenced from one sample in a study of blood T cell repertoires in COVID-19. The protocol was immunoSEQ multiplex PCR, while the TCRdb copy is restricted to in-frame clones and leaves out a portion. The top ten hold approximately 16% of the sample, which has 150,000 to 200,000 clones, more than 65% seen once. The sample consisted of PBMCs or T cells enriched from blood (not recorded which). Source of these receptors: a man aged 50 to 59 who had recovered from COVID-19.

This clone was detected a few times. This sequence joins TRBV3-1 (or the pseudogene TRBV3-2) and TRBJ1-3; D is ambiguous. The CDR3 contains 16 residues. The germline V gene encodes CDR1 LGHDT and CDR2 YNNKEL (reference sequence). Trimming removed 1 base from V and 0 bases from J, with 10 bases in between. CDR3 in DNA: TGTGCCAGCAGCCAAGTGACGGGTTACTCTGGAAACACCATATATTTT. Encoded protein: CASSQVTGYSGNTIYF.

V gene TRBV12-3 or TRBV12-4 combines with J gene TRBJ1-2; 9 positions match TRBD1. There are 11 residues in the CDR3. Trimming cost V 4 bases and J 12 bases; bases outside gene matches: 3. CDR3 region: CASSSGQGNTF. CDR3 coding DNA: TGTGCCAGCAGTTCGGGACAGGGAAACACCTTC.

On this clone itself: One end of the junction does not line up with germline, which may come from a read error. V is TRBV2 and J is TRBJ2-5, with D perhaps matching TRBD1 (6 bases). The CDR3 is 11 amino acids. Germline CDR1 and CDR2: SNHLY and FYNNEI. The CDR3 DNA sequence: TGTGCCAGCAGTAATAGACAGGCGCAAAACTTC. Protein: CASSNRQAQNF.

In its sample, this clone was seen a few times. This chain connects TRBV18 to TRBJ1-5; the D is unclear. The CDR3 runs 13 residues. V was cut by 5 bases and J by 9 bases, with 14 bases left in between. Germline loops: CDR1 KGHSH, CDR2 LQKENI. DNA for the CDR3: TGTGCCAGCTCAATAGCGCTCTCGGGGCCCCAGCATTTT. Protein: CASSIALSGPQHF.

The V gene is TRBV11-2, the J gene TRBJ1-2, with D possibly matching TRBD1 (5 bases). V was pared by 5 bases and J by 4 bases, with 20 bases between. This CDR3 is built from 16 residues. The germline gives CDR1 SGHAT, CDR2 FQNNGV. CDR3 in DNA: TGTGCCAGCAGCCCCTTCAGCGGAGGGGTAAGCTATGGCTACACCTTC. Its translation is CASSPFSGGVSYGYTF. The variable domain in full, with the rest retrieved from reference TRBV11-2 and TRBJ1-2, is EAGVAQSPRYKIIEKRQSVAFWCNPISGHATLYWYQQILGQGPKLLIQFQNNGVVDDSQLPKDRFSAERLKGVDSTLKIQPAKLEDSAVYLCASSPFSGGVSYGYTFGSGTRLTVV.

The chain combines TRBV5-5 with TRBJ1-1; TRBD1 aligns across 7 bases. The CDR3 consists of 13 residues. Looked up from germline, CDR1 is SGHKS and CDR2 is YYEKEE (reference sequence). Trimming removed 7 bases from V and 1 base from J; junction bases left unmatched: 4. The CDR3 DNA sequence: TGTGCCAGCTTGGGACAGCCGAACACTGAAGCTTTCTTT. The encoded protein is CASLGQPNTEAFF.

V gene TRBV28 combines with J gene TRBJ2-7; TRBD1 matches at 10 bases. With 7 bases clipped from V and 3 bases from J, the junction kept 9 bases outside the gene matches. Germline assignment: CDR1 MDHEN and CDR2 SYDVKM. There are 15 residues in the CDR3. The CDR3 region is CASTEGGTGVYEQYF. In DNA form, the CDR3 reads TGTGCCAGCACCGAGGGAGGGACAGGGGTCTACGAGCAGTACTTC.

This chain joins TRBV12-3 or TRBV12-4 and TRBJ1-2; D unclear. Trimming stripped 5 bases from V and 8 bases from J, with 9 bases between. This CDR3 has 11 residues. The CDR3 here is CASSRIGGYTF. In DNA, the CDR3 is TGTGCCAGCAGTCGTATCGGGGGCTACACCTTC.

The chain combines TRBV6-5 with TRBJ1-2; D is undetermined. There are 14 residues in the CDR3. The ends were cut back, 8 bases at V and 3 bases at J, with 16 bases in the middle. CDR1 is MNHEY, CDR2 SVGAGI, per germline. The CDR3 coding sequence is TGTGCCAGCTCTTTTAACTTCCGGGACTATGGCTACACCTTC. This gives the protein CASSFNFRDYGYTF.

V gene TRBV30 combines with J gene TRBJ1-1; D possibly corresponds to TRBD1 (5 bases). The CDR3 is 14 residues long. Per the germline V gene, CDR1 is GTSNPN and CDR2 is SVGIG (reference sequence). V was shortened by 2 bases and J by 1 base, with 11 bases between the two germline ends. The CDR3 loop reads CAWSRGGKNTEAFF. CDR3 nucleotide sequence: TGTGCCTGGAGTCGGGGGGGGAAGAACACTGAAGCTTTCTTT. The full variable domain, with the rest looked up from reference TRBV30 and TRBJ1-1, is SQTIHQWPATLVQPVGSPLSLECTVEGTSNPNLYWYRQAAGRGLQLLFYSVGIGQISSEVPQNLSASRPQDRQFILSSKKLLLSDSGFYLCAWSRGGKNTEAFFGQGTRLTVV.

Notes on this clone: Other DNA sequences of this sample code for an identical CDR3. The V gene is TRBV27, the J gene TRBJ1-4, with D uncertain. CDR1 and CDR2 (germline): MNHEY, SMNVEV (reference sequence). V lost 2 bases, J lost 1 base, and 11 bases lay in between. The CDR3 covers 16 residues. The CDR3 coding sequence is TGTGCCAGCAGTTTAAGGCGGGGAGTAACTAATGAAAAACTGTTTTTT. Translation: CASSLRRGVTNEKLFF.

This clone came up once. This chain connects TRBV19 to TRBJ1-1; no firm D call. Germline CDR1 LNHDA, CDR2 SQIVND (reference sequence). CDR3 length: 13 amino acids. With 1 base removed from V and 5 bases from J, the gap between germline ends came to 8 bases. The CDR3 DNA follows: TGTGCCAGTAGTATAGGGCTCAGGACTGAAGCTTTCTTT. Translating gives CASSIGLRTEAFF.

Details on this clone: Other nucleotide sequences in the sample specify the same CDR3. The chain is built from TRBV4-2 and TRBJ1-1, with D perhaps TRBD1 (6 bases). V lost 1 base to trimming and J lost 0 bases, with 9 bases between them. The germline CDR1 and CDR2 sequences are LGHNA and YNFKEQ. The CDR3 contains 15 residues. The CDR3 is CASSQADSMNTEAFF. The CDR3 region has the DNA TGTGCCAGCAGCCAAGCGGACAGCATGAACACTGAAGCTTTCTTT.

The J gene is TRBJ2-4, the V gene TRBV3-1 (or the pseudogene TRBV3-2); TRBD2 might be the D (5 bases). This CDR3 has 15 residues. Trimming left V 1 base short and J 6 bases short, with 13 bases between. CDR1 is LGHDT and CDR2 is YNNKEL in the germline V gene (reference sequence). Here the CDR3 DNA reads TGTGCCAGCAGCCAAGCAGTCGGGGAAGGAAACATTCAGTACTTC. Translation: CASSQAVGEGNIQYF.

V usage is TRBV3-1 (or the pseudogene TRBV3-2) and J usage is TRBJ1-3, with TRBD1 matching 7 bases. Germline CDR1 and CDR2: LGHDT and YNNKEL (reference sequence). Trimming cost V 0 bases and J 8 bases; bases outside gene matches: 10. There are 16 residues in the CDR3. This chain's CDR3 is CASSQDGARGIHTIYF. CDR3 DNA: TGTGCCAGCAGCCAAGACGGCGCCAGGGGGATACACACCATATATTTT.

CDR3 protein: CASSSRVGQSYGYTF. The CDR3 DNA reads TGTGCCAGCAGCTCAAGGGTAGGACAGAGCTATGGCTACACCTTC. This sequence joins TRBV7-8 and TRBJ1-2; the D gene is possibly TRBD1 (6 bases). The V end was cut by 4 bases, the J end by 4 bases, with 16 bases between. Looked up from germline, CDR1 is SGHVS and CDR2 is FQNEAQ. The CDR3 extends over 15 amino acids.

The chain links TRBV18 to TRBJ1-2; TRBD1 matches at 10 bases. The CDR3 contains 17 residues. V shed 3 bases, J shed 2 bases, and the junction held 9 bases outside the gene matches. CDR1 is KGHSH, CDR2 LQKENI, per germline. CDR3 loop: CASSPGQGPSRNYGYTF. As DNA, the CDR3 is TGTGCCAGCTCACCGGGACAGGGGCCCTCACGAAACTATGGCTACACCTTC.

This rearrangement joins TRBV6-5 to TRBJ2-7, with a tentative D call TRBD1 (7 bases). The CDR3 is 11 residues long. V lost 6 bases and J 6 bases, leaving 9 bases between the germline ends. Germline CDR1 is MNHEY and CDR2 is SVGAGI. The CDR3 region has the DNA TGTGCCAGCAGCCAGGGGGGCGAGCAGTACTTC. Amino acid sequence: CASSQGGEQYF.

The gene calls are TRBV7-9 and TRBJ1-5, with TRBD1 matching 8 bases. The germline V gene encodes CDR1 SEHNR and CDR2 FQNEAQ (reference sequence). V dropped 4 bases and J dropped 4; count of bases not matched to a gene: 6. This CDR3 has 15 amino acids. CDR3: CASSSWTGTNQPQHF. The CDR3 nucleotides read TGTGCCAGCAGCTCGTGGACAGGGACGAATCAGCCCCAGCATTTT.

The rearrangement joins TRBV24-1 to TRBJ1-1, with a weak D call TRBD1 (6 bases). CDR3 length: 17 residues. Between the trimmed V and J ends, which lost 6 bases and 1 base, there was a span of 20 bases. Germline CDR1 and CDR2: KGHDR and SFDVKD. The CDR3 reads CATSHSGVRKTNTEAFF. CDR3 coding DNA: TGTGCCACCAGTCACTCAGGGGTCAGGAAGACGAACACTGAAGCTTTCTTT.

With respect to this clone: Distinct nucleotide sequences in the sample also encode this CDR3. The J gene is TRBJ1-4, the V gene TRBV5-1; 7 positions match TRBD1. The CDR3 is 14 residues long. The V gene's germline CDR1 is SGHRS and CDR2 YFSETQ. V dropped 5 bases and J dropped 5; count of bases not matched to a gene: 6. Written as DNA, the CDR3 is TGCGCCAGCAGTCCCGGGACAGTGAATGAAAAACTGTTTTTT. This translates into CASSPGTVNEKLFF.

The CDR3 DNA is TGTGCCAGCAGTTTCTCCCGGTCACAAGCTTTCTTT. It codes for CASSFSRSQAFF. The chain recombines TRBV12-3 or TRBV12-4 with TRBJ1-1; D is undetermined. CDR3 size: 12 residues. Trimming stripped 3 bases from V and 9 bases from J, with 11 bases between.

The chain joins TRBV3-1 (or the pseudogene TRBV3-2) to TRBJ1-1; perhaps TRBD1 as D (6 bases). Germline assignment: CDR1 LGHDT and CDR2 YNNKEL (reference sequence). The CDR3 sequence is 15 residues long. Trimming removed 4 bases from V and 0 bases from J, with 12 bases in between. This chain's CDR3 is CASSRVGAVNTEAFF. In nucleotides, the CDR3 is TGTGCCAGCAGCCGGGTGGGGGCAGTGAACACTGAAGCTTTCTTT.

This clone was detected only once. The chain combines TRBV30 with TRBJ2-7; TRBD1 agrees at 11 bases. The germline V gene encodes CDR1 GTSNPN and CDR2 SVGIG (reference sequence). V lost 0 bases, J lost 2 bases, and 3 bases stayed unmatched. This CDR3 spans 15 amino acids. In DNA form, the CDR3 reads TGTGCCTGGAGTGTACGGACAGGGGGCCCCTACGAGCAGTACTTC. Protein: CAWSVRTGGPYEQYF.

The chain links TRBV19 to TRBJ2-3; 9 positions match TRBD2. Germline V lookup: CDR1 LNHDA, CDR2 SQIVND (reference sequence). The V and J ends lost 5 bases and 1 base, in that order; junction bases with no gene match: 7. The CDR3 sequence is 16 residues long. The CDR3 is CASSHPASGGTDTQYF. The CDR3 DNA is TGTGCCAGTAGTCATCCGGCTAGCGGGGGCACAGATACGCAGTATTTT. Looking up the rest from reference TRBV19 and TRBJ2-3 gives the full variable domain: DGGITQSPKYLFRKEGQNVTLSCEQNLNHDAMYWYRQDPGQGLRLIYYSQIVNDFQKGDIAEGYSVSREKKESFPLTVTSAQKNPTAFYLCASSHPASGGTDTQYFGPGTRLTVL.